The T cell receptor beta chain described here comes from a study of T cells after posttransplantation cyclophosphamide. Overall study results and limits: TRB clonality was highly associated with recipient CMV seropositivity and reactivation.

This clone was counted ten times or more. Its antigen remains unidentified. V lost 2 bases to trimming and J lost 5 bases, with 12 bases between them. Germline V gene sequence: CDR1 SGHTA, CDR2 FQGNSA. The CDR3 has 14 residues. Produced via immunoSEQ multiplex PCR; TCRdb's table is partial and in-frame only. Found here are around 34,000 clones, no singletons; the ten largest cover less than 7.5%. This rearrangement joins TRBV7-2 to TRBJ2-5, with D perhaps TRBD2 (6 bases). Material for sequencing was PBMCs. The source is a woman in her forties or fifties in good health and a related stem cell transplant donor. The CDR3 is CASSLSWAGETQYF. The CDR3, as DNA: TGTGCCAGCAGCTTATCTTGGGCGGGGGAGACCCAGTACTTC.